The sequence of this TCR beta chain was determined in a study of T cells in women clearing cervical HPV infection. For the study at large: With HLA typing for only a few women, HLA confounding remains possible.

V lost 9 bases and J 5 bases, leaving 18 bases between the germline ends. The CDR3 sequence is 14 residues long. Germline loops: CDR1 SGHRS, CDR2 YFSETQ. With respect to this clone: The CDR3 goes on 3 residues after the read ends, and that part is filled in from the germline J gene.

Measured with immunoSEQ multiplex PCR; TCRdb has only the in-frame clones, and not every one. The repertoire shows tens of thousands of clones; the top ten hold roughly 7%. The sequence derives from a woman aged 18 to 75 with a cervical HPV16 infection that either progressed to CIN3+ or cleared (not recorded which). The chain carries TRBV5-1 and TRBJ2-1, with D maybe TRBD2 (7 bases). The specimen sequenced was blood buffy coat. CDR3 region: CATSRGAPHNEQFF. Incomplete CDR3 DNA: TGCGCCACCTCCCGGGGGGCACCTCACAATGAG.